The rows below give T cell receptor beta chains drawn from one sample of a study. TCRdb fed the RT-PCR reads into MiXCR, producing one record per CDR3 protein. The sample shows 550,000 to 750,000 distinct CDR3 sequences, about 14% of them seen only once. Sequencing was performed on memory CD4+ T cells from blood. The receptors were gathered from a female donor in good health, serving as a healthy control. CDR3s include the opening cysteine and the closing phenylalanine or tryptophan. Each record gives: V gene, CDR3 protein.

TRBV10-3 | CAISEKEGLASQYF
TRBV5-1 | CASSPGLALNEQFF
TRBV4-3 | CASSQEGRGNTIYF
TRBV7-2 | CASSKGQGRDTQYF
TRBV11-3 | CASSLVADSYEQYF
TRBV5-1 | CASSLDERTYNEQFF
TRBV6-1 | CASSEASAGFGEQFF
TRBV10-3 | CAISESEVAGGRQFF
TRBV7-6 | CASSPPGLDYNEQFF
TRBV7-2 | CASSSFPKETQYF
TRBV12-3/TRBV12-4 | CASSSGTGDYNEQFF
TRBV7-2 | CASSAAGPGANVLTF
TRBV10-3 | CAISAGTGLHQPQHF
TRBV5-1 | CASSFRNQETQYF
TRBV7-8 | CASSLGQGFEQYF
TRBV4-3 | CASSTWTGDGVNTEAFF
TRBV9 | CASSGGTENQPQHF
TRBV10-3 | CAISERRTSGNSYEQYF
TRBV7-3 | CASSLFIRGVGGYTF
TRBV10-3 | CAISELGSGGEQFF
TRBV7-9 | CASSLNNDRGLSSTEAFF
TRBV20-1 | CSASGGLNGGRAVGNEQFF